This T cell receptor beta chain was captured by sequencing in a study of CD8+CD57+ T cells in acquired aplastic anemia. In this sample, this clonotype is medium-sized. Patients selected for sequencing had displayed CD8+CD57+ cell expansion by flow cytometry. CDR3 and TCR beta VDJ profiling relied on a genomic DNA template. TCRdb re-derived calls from the reads in MiXCR, one entry per CDR3 protein. The table has roughly 180,000 distinct CDR3 sequences, more than 60% seen once. Sequencing input: sorted CD4+, CD8+, or CD8+CD57+ T cells (not recorded which) from PBMCs. The sequence came from a human donor with aplastic anemia.

The CDR3 loop reads CASSLEALGGLYNEQFF. The CDR3 DNA follows: TGTGCCAGCAGTTTAGAAGCGTTGGGGGGCCTCTACAATGAGCAGTTCTTC. This sequence joins TRBV12-3 or TRBV12-4 and TRBJ2-1; D may be TRBD1 or TRBD2 (6 bases each). The CDR3 spans 17 residues. With 1 base removed from V and 3 bases from J, the gap between germline ends came to 16 bases.